This TCR beta chain appears in the sequencing data of a study of Tregs in tolerant kidney transplant recipients. Method: immunoSEQ multiplex PCR; TCRdb's copy keeps in-frame clones and lacks some. The sample contains about 240,000 clones, 80% to 85% of which appear only once. CD4+CD25+CD127- Tregs, CD4+CD25- non-Tregs, CD4 and CD8 cells were sorted. V lost 0 bases and J 3 bases, leaving 13 bases between the germline ends. The germline V gene has CDR1 GTSNPN and CDR2 SVGIG (reference sequence). CDR3 length: 15 residues. The clonotype comes from a human donor in good health. V is TRBV30 and J is TRBJ2-3; D might be TRBD1 or TRBD2, each matching 5 bases. The sequencing input was CD4+ T cells from blood. The CDR3 bases are TGTGCCTGGAGTGTAGGATTCGAGGGGACAGATACGCAGTATTTT. As protein: CAWSVGFEGTDTQYF.